The 26 T cell receptor beta chains given below trace back to one sample, sequenced in a study of T-cell memory formation after mild COVID-19 (dated by TCRdb to the early 2020s). The library came from 5' RACE. TCRdb names Illumina NovaSeq 6000 as the instrument used. The public reads were run again by TCRdb, first through fastp at Q25 and then through MiXCR, and only productive beta chains were kept. CDR3 protein duplicates are merged, each entry listing the most common genes and DNA. Across this sample there are approximately 230,000 distinct CDR3 sequences, with 15% to 20% seen only once. Approximately 3.5% of the sample is taken by the ten largest. The source material was PBMCs or a T cell subset sorted from them (not recorded which). Source of these receptors: a man aged 18 to 30 who had mild COVID-19 (a few samples of this study predate the infection). The sample titles of this study are shuffled in the database, so cell type and time point are left out; the donor was told from shared clones.

V and J are TRBV20-1 and TRBJ1-3, with 10 bases identical to TRBD1. V lost 6 bases, J lost 1 base, and 15 bases stayed unmatched. CDR1 and CDR2 (germline): DFQATT, SNEGSKA (reference sequence). The CDR3 is made up of 18 amino acids. The CDR3 DNA follows: TGCAGTGCCCGGACCGCCGGGACAGGGGTTAATTCTGGAAACACCATATATTTT. This encodes CSARTAGTGVNSGNTIYF.

This clonotype was detected many times. This chain connects TRBV9 to TRBJ2-3, with 13 bases fitting TRBD2. Germline values: CDR1 SGDLS, CDR2 YYNGEE. The CDR3 covers 16 residues. The junction had 3 bases not matched to a gene; V was cut back by 4 bases and J by 1 base. The CDR3 region has the DNA TGTGCCAGCAGCCCCGGGACTAGCGGGGGCACAGATACGCAGTATTTT. The encoded protein is CASSPGTSGGTDTQYF.

This clonotype was counted between two and nine times. The genes are TRBV7-2 and TRBJ1-4; the D gene is possibly TRBD1 (5 bases). Per germline, CDR1 SGHTA and CDR2 FQGNSA. Trimming cost V 2 bases and J 0 bases, with 10 bases left between them. The CDR3 has 16 residues. DNA for the CDR3: TGTGCCAGCAGCTTAAGGGACCCATCAACTAATGAAAAACTGTTTTTT. It specifies CASSLRDPSTNEKLFF.

The V call is TRBV9, the J call TRBJ2-5; 7 nucleotides agree with TRBD1. Trimming took 1 base from V and 2 from J; bases not matched to a gene: 5. The CDR3 length is 15 residues. CDR1 is SGDLS, CDR2 YYNGEE, per germline. DNA for the CDR3: TGTGCCAGCAGCGTAACCCCGGACAGGCAAGAGACCCAGTACTTC. Protein product: CASSVTPDRQETQYF.

Here the CDR3 reads CASSLVGGVDTEAFF. The CDR3 DNA sequence: TGTGCCAGCAGCTTAGTGGGAGGGGTGGACACTGAAGCTTTCTTT. The chain uses TRBV7-2 and TRBJ1-1; D is possibly TRBD1 (5 bases). Germline loops: CDR1 SGHTA, CDR2 FQGNSA. The CDR3 sequence is 15 residues long. Trimming removed 1 base at V and 3 bases at J, with 12 bases between.

This clonotype has more than one count but fewer than ten. The V call is TRBV4-3, the J call TRBJ1-2, with 7 bases identical to TRBD1. Germline-derived CDR1 and CDR2 are LGHNA and YSLEER. The CDR3 contains 13 residues. Trimming removed 1 base from V and 8 bases from J; junction bases left unmatched: 4. This CDR3 is CASSQGGDRGYTF. The CDR3 region has the DNA TGCGCCAGCAGCCAAGGTGGGGACAGAGGCTACACCTTC.

This clonotype occurred a few times. The V gene is TRBV20-1, the J gene TRBJ1-5; 9 bases agree with TRBD1. With 5 bases clipped from V and 5 bases from J, the junction kept 4 bases outside the gene matches. This CDR3 is built from 13 residues. Per germline, CDR1 DFQATT and CDR2 SNEGSKA (reference sequence). The CDR3 sequence is CSAGDRVDQPQHF. For the CDR3, the DNA is TGCAGTGCTGGGGACAGGGTGGATCAGCCCCAGCATTTT.

This clonotype was detected a few times. This sequence joins TRBV5-1 and TRBJ2-1, with 10 bases that match TRBD1. CDR1 is SGHRS, CDR2 YFSETQ, per germline. The CDR3 extends over 15 amino acids. Losses at the gene ends were 5 bases for V and 10 bases for J; bases not matched to a gene: 12. CDR3 amino acids: CASSHGTGTGVEQFF. CDR3 DNA: TGCGCCAGCAGTCATGGGACCGGGACAGGGGTCGAGCAGTTCTTC. The whole variable domain, filled in from reference TRBV5-1 and TRBJ2-1, reads KAGVTQTPRYLIKTRGQQVTLSCSPISGHRSVSWYQQTPGQGLQFLFEYFSETQRNKGNFPGRFSGRQFSNSRSEMNVSTLELGDSALYLCASSHGTGTGVEQFFGPGTRLTVL.

V is TRBV7-2 and J is TRBJ2-7; D not certain. This CDR3 spans 13 amino acids. Trimming removed 4 bases at V and 6 bases at J, with 13 bases between. Germline CDR1 and CDR2: SGHTA and FQGNSA. The DNA for the CDR3 is TGTGCCAGCAGCTCAATAGGACGGGTCGAGCAGTACTTC. This sequence encodes CASSSIGRVEQYF.

There are many counts of this clonotype. The V gene is TRBV2, the J gene TRBJ2-7; the D is unclear. Germline V gives CDR1 SNHLY, CDR2 FYNNEI. This CDR3 has 12 residues. Trimming took off 3 bases at V and 2 bases at J, with 5 bases between the two ends. CDR3 in amino acids: CASSESAYEQYF. The CDR3 DNA reads TGTGCCAGCAGTGAGTCCGCCTACGAGCAGTACTTC.

V gene TRBV7-9 combines with J gene TRBJ1-1, with D maybe TRBD1 (6 bases). Germline V gives CDR1 SEHNR, CDR2 FQNEAQ (reference sequence). The CDR3 spans 12 residues. V was trimmed by 6 bases and J by 7 bases, leaving 12 bases between them. Here the CDR3 DNA reads TGTGCCAGCAGTTCAACAGGGAGTGAAGCTTTCTTT. Its protein is CASSSTGSEAFF.

This clonotype was detected a few times. The V call is TRBV29-1, the J call TRBJ2-1; D may be TRBD2 (6 bases). Trimming shortened V by 6 bases and J by 6 bases, and 12 bases separated the two germline ends. CDR1 is SQVTM, CDR2 ANQGSEA, per germline. The CDR3 contains 12 residues. The CDR3, as DNA: TGCAGCGTAGGGACTCAGAGCAATGAGCAGTTCTTC. Its protein product is CSVGTQSNEQFF.

This clonotype was counted between two and nine times. The chain couples TRBV5-1 to TRBJ1-1, with TRBD1 matching over 7 bases. Unmatched junction bases numbered 9, after V lost 2 bases and J lost 8 bases. This CDR3 comprises 14 residues. Germline V gene sequence: CDR1 SGHRS, CDR2 YFSETQ. The CDR3 DNA reads TGCGCCAGCAGCTTAAACGACAGGGCCCTGGAAGCTTTCTTT. The encoded protein is CASSLNDRALEAFF. The whole variable domain, filled in from reference TRBV5-1 and TRBJ1-1, reads KAGVTQTPRYLIKTRGQQVTLSCSPISGHRSVSWYQQTPGQGLQFLFEYFSETQRNKGNFPGRFSGRQFSNSRSEMNVSTLELGDSALYLCASSLNDRALEAFFGQGTRLTVV.

This chain links TRBV7-9 with TRBJ1-1; TRBD1 matches 8 bases. The germline V gene has CDR1 SEHNR and CDR2 FQNEAQ (reference sequence). V was pared by 0 bases and J by 4 bases, with 4 bases of the junction left unmatched. This CDR3 has 15 amino acids. In DNA form, the CDR3 reads TGTGCCAGCAGCTTAGCGCGGACAGGGAGCACTGAAGCTTTCTTT. This encodes CASSLARTGSTEAFF.

V and J are TRBV4-3 and TRBJ1-2; no clear D. Trimming stripped 0 bases from V and 4 bases from J, with 12 bases between. Per the germline V gene, CDR1 is LGHNA and CDR2 is YSLEER. This CDR3 contains 15 residues. The CDR3 protein is CASSQEYVRSYGYTF. The DNA for the CDR3 is TGCGCCAGCAGCCAAGAGTACGTACGGAGCTATGGCTACACCTTC.

This clonotype was found a few times. The J gene is TRBJ2-7, the V gene TRBV7-3; D remains unclear. Between the trimmed V and J ends, which lost 3 bases and 0 bases, there was a span of 12 bases. The CDR3 contains 15 residues. Germline values: CDR1 SGHTA, CDR2 FQGTGA. DNA for the CDR3: TGTGCCAGCAGCTTCCGACTCCCCTACTCCTACGAGCAGTACGTC. Translated: CASSFRLPYSYEQYV.

The chain joins TRBV7-2 to TRBJ2-1, with TRBD2 matching 8 bases. The CDR3 consists of 15 residues. Germline V gene lookup returns CDR1 SGHTA and CDR2 FQGNSA. With V trimmed by 4 bases and J by 8 bases, 10 bases remained unmatched. The CDR3 protein is CASSSFAGGEDEQFF. CDR3 in DNA: TGTGCCAGCAGCTCATTCGCGGGGGGTGAGGATGAGCAGTTCTTC.

This clonotype was observed at least ten times. The chain has TRBV7-3 and TRBJ2-2, with D tentatively TRBD1 (5 bases). The CDR3 covers 14 residues. Per germline, CDR1 SGHTA and CDR2 FQGTGA. Between the trimmed V and J ends, which lost 4 bases and 5 bases, there was a span of 11 bases. CDR3 nucleotides: TGTGCCAGCAGCTCAGGGTCGAGAACCGGGGAGCTGTTTTTT. Translated: CASSSGSRTGELFF.

This sequence joins TRBV3-1 and TRBJ1-2; maybe TRBD1 (6 bases). Germline assignment: CDR1 LGHDT and CDR2 YNNKEL (reference sequence). This CDR3 is built from 12 residues. V gave up 1 base and J gave up 9 bases, with 9 bases separating them. CDR3 DNA sequence: TGTGCCAGCAGCCAAGGGACAGAGAGCTACACCTTC. This codes for CASSQGTESYTF. Complete variable domain (other parts from reference TRBV3-1 and TRBJ1-2): DTAVSQTPKYLVTQMGNDKSIKCEQNLGHDTMYWYKQDSKKFLKIMFSYNNKELIINETVPNRFSPKSPDKAHLNLHINSLELGDSAVYFCASSQGTESYTFGSGTRLTVV.

J is TRBJ1-1 and V is TRBV18, with TRBD1 identical over 10 bases. Looked up from germline, CDR1 is KGHSH and CDR2 is LQKENI. The CDR3 has 15 residues. With V trimmed by 4 bases and J by 5 bases, 7 bases remained unmatched. In DNA form, the CDR3 reads TGTGCCAGCTCACGCTCCGGGACAGGGGAGACTGAAGCTTTCTTT. Its translation is CASSRSGTGETEAFF.

For the CDR3, the DNA is TGTGCCAGCAGCCCCCGGTTGGAGGGTTGGAATTCACCCCTCCACTTT. Translating it yields CASSPRLEGWNSPLHF. V is TRBV9 and J is TRBJ1-6; D unresolved. Germline CDR1 reads SGDLS; CDR2 reads YYNGEE. Trimming shortened V by 4 bases and J by 7 bases, and 18 bases separated the two germline ends. The CDR3 length is 16 residues.

This clonotype was found a few times. The gene calls are TRBV29-1 and TRBJ2-3; 10 bases line up with TRBD1. The CDR3 totals 15 residues. Germline V gives CDR1 SQVTM, CDR2 ANQGSEA. V trimming: 5 bases; J trimming: 2 bases; junction bases outside the gene matches: 7. The CDR3 sequence: CSVPRTGGYTDTQYF. The DNA for the CDR3 is TGCAGCGTTCCGCGGACAGGGGGTTACACAGATACGCAGTATTTT.

This clonotype has only a few counts. The chain carries TRBV7-2 and TRBJ1-6, with D uncertain. The V and J ends lost 5 bases and 7 bases respectively, with 9 bases between them. Germline CDR1 reads SGHTA; CDR2 reads FQGNSA. This CDR3 has 13 amino acids. DNA of the CDR3: TGTGCCAGCAGCCTTACTCGCAATTCACCCCTCCACTTT. It yields the protein CASSLTRNSPLHF.

The chain joins TRBV12-3 or TRBV12-4 to TRBJ1-5; perhaps TRBD1 as D (5 bases). V was clipped by 7 bases and J by 9 bases, with 19 bases between them. The CDR3 length is 14 residues. CDR3 sequence (DNA): TGTGCCAGCACTCTCCAAGTGGGGGGATCGCCCCAGCATTTT. Translated: CASTLQVGGSPQHF.

The J gene is TRBJ1-4, the V gene TRBV6-5; D is perhaps TRBD1 (6 bases). Trimming removed 0 bases at V and 5 bases at J, with 7 bases between. The CDR3 length is 14 residues. The V gene's germline CDR1 is MNHEY and CDR2 SVGAGI. The CDR3: CASSYSGQNEKLFF. DNA of the CDR3: TGTGCCAGCAGTTACTCCGGACAGAATGAAAAACTGTTTTTT.

This clonotype was detected a few times. The chain employs TRBV6-5 and TRBJ2-3; D remains unclear. V was trimmed by 5 bases and J by 5 bases, leaving 5 bases between them. The CDR3 consists of 11 residues. CDR1 and CDR2 (germline): MNHEY, SVGAGI. The CDR3 region is CASSQRDTQYF. For the CDR3, the DNA is TGTGCCAGCAGTCAGCGAGATACGCAGTATTTT.